This paragraph covers one T cell receptor beta chain sequence. J gave up 0 bases and V 5 bases, and 6 bases lay outside the gene matches. The germline V gene encodes CDR1 SGHTA and CDR2 FQGTGA. The CDR3 has 15 amino acids. The data were obtained in a study of blood T cell repertoires in COVID-19. Clones were sequenced by immunoSEQ multiplex PCR, and TCRdb holds only the in-frame ones, with some missing. There are roughly 80,000 clones in the sample; roughly 80% occur only once, and more than 5% lies in the top ten. The specimen sequenced was peripheral blood. The V and J genes are TRBV7-3 and TRBJ2-7; 8 bases agree with TRBD2. The TCR was taken from a man in his sixties with active or convalescent COVID-19. The CDR3 loop is CASSPGGFLSYEQYF. CDR3 in DNA: TGTGCCAGCAGCCCGGGGGGGTTTCTCTCCTACGAGCAGTACTTC.